A single sample gave rise to the 5 T cell receptor beta chains below, sequenced in a study of T cell responses to AZD1222 COVID-19 vaccine. The protocol was immunoSEQ multiplex PCR, while the TCRdb copy is restricted to in-frame clones and leaves out a portion. The sample gives about 140,000 clones, 75% to 95% of which show up once; roughly 7.5% is in the top ten. Material: peripheral blood, obtained 28 days after the second dose of the MenACWY control vaccine. The source is an adult who received the MenACWY meningococcal vaccine as a control.

The V call is TRBV5-6, the J call TRBJ2-7; TRBD2 matches at 7 bases. The germline V gene encodes CDR1 SGHDT and CDR2 YYEEEE. This CDR3 spans 12 amino acids. After removal of 4 bases from V and 3 bases from J, the junction contained 1 base not matched to a gene. CDR3 region: CASSPGGYEQYF. The CDR3 region has the DNA TGTGCCAGCAGCCCGGGGGGCTACGAGCAGTACTTC.

This clone occurred once. This chain connects TRBV9 to TRBJ2-1; 10 positions agree with TRBD2. This CDR3 region has 15 residues. Trimming cost V 0 bases and J 8 bases; bases outside gene matches: 5. Germline V CDR1 and CDR2: SGDLS, YYNGEE. CDR3 sequence: CASSVDSSGGYEQFF. CDR3 sequence (DNA): TGTGCCAGCAGCGTAGATTCTAGCGGGGGCTATGAGCAGTTCTTC.

There are a few counts of this clone. V and J are TRBV6-5 and TRBJ1-3; 7 bases line up with TRBD1. The CDR3 spans 14 residues. Trimming cost V 4 bases and J 8 bases; bases outside gene matches: 8. The germline V gene has CDR1 MNHEY and CDR2 SVGAGI. The CDR3 DNA reads TGTGCCAGCAGTTCGCGACAGGGTCAGGACACCATATATTTT. Translation: CASSSRQGQDTIYF.

The V and J genes are TRBV5-4 and TRBJ2-1; D is possibly TRBD2 (5 bases). The germline CDR1 and CDR2 sequences are SGHNT and YYREEE (reference sequence). V was clipped by 3 bases and J by 6 bases, with 13 bases between them. The CDR3 covers 14 residues. CDR3: CASSSEGGSNEQFF. The CDR3 DNA follows: TGTGCCAGCAGCTCTGAAGGAGGTTCCAATGAGCAGTTCTTC.

V and J are TRBV6-5 and TRBJ2-2, with D perhaps matching TRBD2 (6 bases). From germline, CDR1 is MNHEY and CDR2 SVGAGI. The CDR3 loop spans 12 amino acids. Between the trimmed V and J ends, which lost 5 bases and 7 bases, there was a span of 8 bases. CDR3 nucleotides: TGTGCCAGCAGTCCGACTAGCGGGGAGCTGTTTTTT. Translation gives CASSPTSGELFF.